This entry lists 17 T cell receptor beta chains sequenced from one sample in a study of T cells after yellow fever vaccination (dated by TCRdb to between 2018 and 2021). Library prep was done by 5' RACE. TCRdb names Illumina HiSeq 2500 as the instrument used. TCRdb trimmed public reads at Q25 via fastp, called clones via MiXCR and kept in-frame beta chains. CDR3 protein sequences are deduplicated, and each keeps its most common genes and DNA. Counted in this sample were about 180,000 distinct CDR3 sequences; 5.5% to 7.5% of them appeared once. The ten most abundant clones make up roughly 3% of the sample. The label giving this sample's treatment or condition can be read as: live attenuated yellow fever vaccine strain. This specimen consisted of CD4+ T cells sorted from PBMCs, obtained on the day of the first yellow fever vaccination. The receptor set was obtained from a man between 18 and 29 years old who received the YFV17D yellow fever vaccine.

This clonotype was seen ten or more times. CDR3 sequence: CASRRSRGGRKYTGELFF. The CDR3 nucleotides are TGTGCCAGCAGACGGTCCAGGGGGGGCCGCAAGTACACCGGGGAGCTGTTTTTT. The V gene is TRBV6-5, the J gene TRBJ2-2; possibly TRBD1 or TRBD2 for D (7 bases each). The CDR3 covers 18 residues. V lost 6 bases and J 3 bases, leaving 23 bases between the germline ends. Germline loops: CDR1 MNHEY, CDR2 SVGAGI.

This clonotype was seen ten or more times. The J gene is TRBJ2-7, the V gene TRBV28, with a weak D call TRBD2 (5 bases). CDR3 length: 14 amino acids. V lost 10 bases and J lost 0, with 16 bases in between. Germline values: CDR1 MDHEN, CDR2 SYDVKM. The CDR3 DNA sequence: TGTGCCACCCGGAGAACGGGGAGCTCCTACGAGCAGTACGTC. This translates into CATRRTGSSYEQYV.

This chain links TRBV29-1 with TRBJ2-7, with 8 bases matching TRBD1. Looked up from germline, CDR1 is SQVTM and CDR2 is ANQGSEA. This CDR3 contains 13 residues. V lost 2 bases to trimming and J lost 9 bases; unmatched junction nucleotides: 9. Here the CDR3 reads CSVEQETGERQYF. The CDR3 nucleotides are TGCAGCGTTGAACAGGAGACAGGGGAGAGGCAGTACTTC.

This clonotype has ten or more counts. The rearrangement uses TRBV5-1 and TRBJ2-5, with D perhaps given as TRBD1 or TRBD2 (5 bases each). The CDR3 runs 16 residues. The V gene's germline CDR1 is SGHRS and CDR2 YFSETQ. V lost 4 bases and J lost 5, with 21 bases in between. CDR3 sequence: CASSVPPGTRDETQYF. The CDR3 DNA reads TGCGCCAGCAGCGTACCCCCGGGGACCAGGGACGAGACCCAGTACTTC.

This clonotype has a handful of counts. This chain connects TRBV23-1 to TRBJ1-5, with 7 bases that match TRBD1. TRBV23-1 is an ORF; its function is uncertain. Trimming cost V 3 bases and J 4 bases; bases outside gene matches: 15. CDR3 length: 18 residues. CDR3 in amino acids: CASSQGWSRQGYNQPQHF. The CDR3 nucleotides read TGCGCCAGCAGTCAGGGTTGGAGTAGACAGGGCTATAATCAGCCCCAGCATTTT.

This clonotype was picked up many times. The chain uses TRBV5-8 and TRBJ1-5; no definite D call. CDR3 length: 12 amino acids. Germline CDR1 and CDR2: SGHTS and YDEGEE. Trimming took 4 bases from V and 9 from J, leaving 11 bases between them. CDR3 sequence reads: CASSAYSAPQHF. The CDR3 nucleotides read TGTGCCAGCAGCGCCTACTCCGCGCCCCAGCATTTT.

This clonotype was observed at least ten times. CDR3 DNA: TGCGCCAGCAGCCAAGGAGCTGTAAACACCATATATTTT. It specifies CASSQGAVNTIYF. The J gene is TRBJ1-3, the V gene TRBV4-1, with no clear D. The V end was cut by 1 base, the J end by 6 bases, with 7 bases between. CDR1 MGHRA and CDR2 YSYEKL come from the germline V gene. This CDR3 is 13 amino acids long.

This clonotype showed up many times. The chain carries TRBV4-1 and TRBJ1-3, with 8 bases aligning to TRBD1. There are 17 residues in the CDR3. V shed 1 base, J shed 2 bases, and the junction held 7 bases outside the gene matches. Germline CDR1 MGHRA, CDR2 YSYEKL. This CDR3 is CASSQVGRGPAGNTIYF. CDR3 nucleotide sequence: TGCGCCAGCAGCCAAGTGGGCAGGGGGCCCGCTGGAAACACCATATATTTT.

There are many counts of this clonotype. The V call is TRBV18, the J call TRBJ2-7, with D uncertain. The CDR3 extends over 10 amino acids. Trimming took 9 bases from V and 6 from J, leaving 9 bases between them. Germline V lookup: CDR1 KGHSH, CDR2 LQKENI. The chain's CDR3 is CASPATEQYV. DNA of the CDR3: TGTGCCAGTCCGGCTACCGAGCAGTACGTC.

There are a few counts of this clonotype. The chain carries TRBV14 and TRBJ2-4; possibly TRBD1 or TRBD2 for D (5 bases each). The CDR3 extends over 13 amino acids. Germline V gene data show CDR1 as SGHDN and CDR2 as FVKESK. The V end lost 4 bases, the J end lost 2 bases, and 6 bases lay between the germline ends. This CDR3 reads CASSRGTKNIQYF. CDR3 DNA sequence: TGTGCCAGCAGCCGGGGGACCAAAAACATTCAGTACTTC. Full variable domain (outside the CDR3, taken from reference TRBV14 and TRBJ2-4): EAGVTQFPSHSVIEKGQTVTLRCDPISGHDNLYWYRRVMGKEIKFLLHFVKESKQDESGMPNNRFLAERTGGTYSTLKVQPAELEDSGVYFCASSRGTKNIQYFGAGTRLSVL.

V gene TRBV4-3 combines with J gene TRBJ1-2; possible D gene TRBD1, 6 bases. There are 13 residues in the CDR3. CDR1 and CDR2 from the germline V gene are LGHNA and YSLEER. Trimming shortened V by 0 bases and J by 8 bases, and 10 bases separated the two germline ends. The CDR3 region has the DNA TGCGCCAGCAGCCAAGAACCAGGGGTAGGCTACACCTTC. Residues: CASSQEPGVGYTF.

This clonotype was seen many times. The gene calls are TRBV10-3 and TRBJ2-1; a possible D gene is TRBD2 (6 bases). The CDR3 is 17 residues long. Germline CDR1 is ENHRY and CDR2 is SYGVKD. The germline V and J ends were trimmed by 9 bases and 3 bases, with 24 bases remaining between them. CDR3: CAMAPRSSGGGYNEQFF. The CDR3 DNA is TGTGCCATGGCCCCCAGGAGTAGCGGTGGTGGCTACAATGAGCAGTTCTTC.

This clonotype was picked up a small number of times. The chain couples TRBV5-1 to TRBJ1-6, with 8 bases fitting TRBD1. CDR1 is SGHRS, CDR2 YFSETQ, per germline. This CDR3 spans 14 amino acids. V shed 4 bases and J 10 bases; nucleotides not matched to a gene: 7. CDR3 region: CASSLGQGPSPLHF. CDR3 nucleotide sequence: TGCGCCAGCAGCCTCGGACAGGGACCCTCACCCCTCCACTTT. Supplemented by reference TRBV5-1 and TRBJ1-6, the full variable domain reads KAGVTQTPRYLIKTRGQQVTLSCSPISGHRSVSWYQQTPGQGLQFLFEYFSETQRNKGNFPGRFSGRQFSNSRSEMNVSTLELGDSALYLCASSLGQGPSPLHFGNGTRLTVT.

The chain couples TRBV7-2 to TRBJ1-2, with a possible D match to TRBD1 (5 bases). V was trimmed by 4 bases and J by 8 bases, leaving 17 bases between them. Germline V gene lookup returns CDR1 SGHTA and CDR2 FQGNSA. The CDR3 has 14 amino acids. The CDR3 here is CASSSAGGLWGYTF. CDR3 bases: TGTGCCAGCAGCTCCGCTGGGGGATTGTGGGGCTACACCTTC.

Many counts were recorded for this clonotype. The V and J genes are TRBV5-1 and TRBJ2-3, with TRBD1 identical over 7 bases. The germline V gene encodes CDR1 SGHRS and CDR2 YFSETQ. The V and J ends lost 3 bases and 5 bases, in that order; junction bases with no gene match: 3. The length of the CDR3 is 13 residues. In DNA, the CDR3 is TGCGCCAGCAGCTCCACAGGGGAAGATACGCAGTATTTT. Translated, it gives CASSSTGEDTQYF.

This clonotype was observed at least ten times. This chain uses TRBV6-5 with TRBJ2-7; 11 bases are a match to TRBD2. CDR1 is MNHEY and CDR2 is SVGAGI in the germline V gene. This CDR3 region has 16 residues. The CDR3 is CASSDSRTSGGYEQYV. The CDR3 DNA is TGTGCCAGCAGTGACTCTCGTACTAGCGGGGGTTACGAGCAGTACGTC.

This clonotype was counted a few times. The rearrangement joins TRBV5-4 to TRBJ2-1; D possibly matches TRBD1 or TRBD2 (6 bases each). Germline V gene lookup returns CDR1 SGHNT and CDR2 YYREEE (reference sequence). The CDR3 is 12 residues long. Trimming stripped 9 bases from V and 7 bases from J, with 14 bases between. The CDR3 sequence: CATGGGQNEQFF. DNA of the CDR3: TGTGCCACCGGTGGGGGGCAGAATGAGCAGTTCTTC. Combining the CDR3 with reference TRBV5-4 and TRBJ2-1 gives the whole variable domain ETGVTQSPTHLIKTRGQQVTLRCSSQSGHNTVSWYQQALGQGPQFIFQYYREEENGRGNFPPRFSGLQFPNYSSELNVNALELDDSALYLCATGGGQNEQFFGPGTRLTVL.